This TCR beta chain was documented in a study of shared clonotypes between healthy human individuals. Study information: Researchers assigned three CD4 naive, three CD4 memory, two CD8 naive and one CD8 memory plate to each donor. Study findings and constraints: Naive subsets, compared against memory subsets, generally had larger estimated richness values.

The CDR3 has 14 amino acids. Unmatched junction bases numbered 1, after V lost 4 bases and J lost 2 bases. Looked up from germline, CDR1 is MDHEN and CDR2 is SYDVKM. For sorted subsets, 150 to 200 ng DNA per replicate equaled approximately 30,000 T cell genomes. Method: immunoSEQ multiplex PCR; TCRdb's copy keeps in-frame clones and lacks some. The sample shows over a million clones, around 97% of them seen only once. Note on this clone: Its antigen is currently unknown.

The sample consisted of naive CD4+ T cells sorted from blood. Subset reported: CD45RA+ positively selected. The TCR comes from a man between 25 and 39 years old in good health. The chain links TRBV28 to TRBJ1-3; 8 positions match TRBD1. The CDR3 sequence is CASSSRGPGNTIYF. CDR3 bases: TGTGCCAGCAGTTCCAGGGGGCCTGGAAACACCATATATTTT.